A single sample gave rise to the 2 T cell receptor beta chains below, sequenced in a study of T cell changes during pregnancy in multiple sclerosis. The method was immunoSEQ multiplex PCR; TCRdb's version includes in-frame clones alone and lacks a portion of them. The data contain just under 60,000 clones, 80% to 95% of them singletons. The starting material was peripheral blood, obtained in the first trimester of pregnancy. The receptors here all came from a female donor with multiple sclerosis, enrolled in a pregnancy study.

The gene calls are TRBV9 and TRBJ2-2, with D possibly TRBD2 on 5 matching bases. The CDR3 spans 17 residues. Per the germline V gene, CDR1 is SGDLS and CDR2 is YYNGEE. V was cut by 2 bases and J by 3 bases, with 17 bases left in between. The chain's CDR3 is CASSVNPHRGHTGELFF. CDR3 DNA: TGTGCCAGCAGCGTGAATCCCCACCGAGGGCACACCGGGGAGCTGTTTTTT.

The chain carries TRBV27 and TRBJ2-7; tentatively, D is TRBD2 (6 bases). The CDR3 loop spans 15 amino acids. V was clipped by 2 bases and J by 6 bases, with 17 bases between them. CDR1 and CDR2 from the germline V gene are MNHEY and SMNVEV (reference sequence). CDR3 in amino acids: CASSLVSGGAGEQYF. The CDR3 DNA sequence: TGTGCCAGCAGTTTAGTCTCTGGCGGGGCTGGCGAGCAGTACTTC.